This T cell receptor (beta chain) was obtained from a study of beta chain features in type 1 diabetes (dated by TCRdb to the late 2010s). Study-wide context: Mean age, gender distribution, total cell number and subset yield did not differ between patients and healthy donors. In the study, TCRB repertoires of sorted circulating CD4+ T cell subsets from recently diagnosed type 1 diabetes patients were compared with those of matched healthy donors. Across all samples, roughly 110,000,000 sorted cells were examined, and cell number per subset correlated strongly with RNA yield. Regulatory and stem cell-like memory subsets were isolated from only 8 patients and about eight healthy donors, whereas naive and central memory subsets came from all 28 donors.

Looking up the germline V gene yields CDR1 MGHRA and CDR2 YSYEKL. V is pruned by 3 bases and J by 2 bases, leaving 10 bases of the junction without a gene match. Its CDR3 holds 19 amino acids, cysteine through phenylalanine. Kept here is only the CDR3 DNA, which spans 57 bases and is read in frame from base 1. This clone occurred a few times. This clone's antigen is unknown. No quality values exist for individual bases; no much larger clone is one base distant. The entire isolated RNA was reverse transcribed using the High Capacity cDNA Reverse Transcription Kit, and thus expressed TCRB transcripts were sequenced. Deep immunoSEQ sequencing was applied to naive, central memory and regulatory T cell samples, giving an average of roughly 3.6 million total reads per sample. After sorted cells were lysed in RLT buffer, RNA was extracted with DNase-treated RNeasy Micro or Mini kits, with the choice depending on cell number. Each cell subset was processed separately to prevent cross-contamination, with patient and healthy donor samples processed together. Using the immunoSEQ multiplex PCR, TCRB sequences were amplified from cDNA into 87-bp fragments spanning the CDR3 region. Sequencing of the amplicons was performed on the Illumina HiSeq platform. Processing in the source paper ran as follows. PCR bias was corrected computationally using synthetic template baselines, and reads within Hamming distance 2 were collapsed, with unmergeable singletons discarded. Reads were aligned against IMGT so that V, D and J genes, CDR3 length and insertions or deletions at six rearrangement sites could be assigned. Within each subset, clonotype counts were normalized to sorted cell number, and only after that were true diversity and Gini coefficients computed with the tcR R package. The overlap coefficient, calculated on TCRB nucleotide sequences, was used to quantify repertoire sharing. As stored in TCRdb, this immuneACCESS dataset retains in-frame rearrangements with V and J assigned. A fraction of the clones does not appear; measured against another copy, unresolved V genes explain less than half of the discrepancy, and the remainder lacks a known reason. V and J calls and clone size are those listed in that table; D and trimming were worked out from the DNA. In this sample the table shows 310,000 or so clones, 6.5% to 10% of which occur a single time. The leading ten clones occupy 0.44% of the sample.

Each donor gave one peripheral blood draw, approximately 120 mL on average, collected into heparinised tubes. A BD FACSAria II and a panel including CD45RO, CCR7, CD25, CD127, CD95 and CD27 were used to sort naive, central memory, regulatory and stem cell-like memory CD4+ T cells. Every sorted population had a purity above 95%. PBMCs were isolated immediately by Lymphoprep density gradient centrifugation and stained directly without culture. So that batch effects would be minimized, each experiment stained and sorted samples in pairs, pairing one healthy donor with one patient. The paper's findings and limits, for the study overall: Naive, central memory and regulatory TCRB repertoires appeared more similar among patients than among healthy donors. Because cDNA rather than genomic DNA was sequenced, highly expressing activated cells could have been over-represented, although no difference in activation and CD3 levels was found between groups. Type 1 diabetes patients showed a moderate but significant shortening of TCRB CDR3 length in all four CD4+ subsets. PCR may preferentially amplify shorter templates, but because patient and control samples were amplified and corrected together, any resulting skew would affect both groups equally. At VDJ recombination sites, patients with type 1 diabetes made fewer insertions and deleted more nucleotides, a pattern implying thymic rearrangement abnormalities. Because small numbers of individuals were included in the HLA sub-analyses, any influence of HLA type on TCRB rearrangement was left unresolved.

The receptor was isolated from a woman between 18 and 29 years old in good health. Material: central memory CD4+ T cells from blood. The sequence joins TRBV4-1 to TRBJ2-6; 10 nucleotides in the junction match TRBD1. The sequenced DNA is TGCGCCAGCAGCCAGGACCGAGCAGGACAGGGGGCTGGGGCCAACGTCCTGACTTTC. Translated, it gives CASSQDRAGQGAGANVLTF.